These 30 T cell receptor beta chains originate from one sample sequenced in a study of T-cell memory formation after mild COVID-19. Each CDR3 protein is one row after TCRdb ran MiXCR on the 5' RACE reads. The sample lists more than 400,000 distinct CDR3 sequences; about 18% were seen once. What was sequenced was PBMCs or a T cell subset sorted from them (not recorded which). Every receptor here comes from an adult woman who had mild COVID-19 (a few samples of this study predate the infection). Cell type and time point are not known.

This clonotype was recorded a few times. V and J are TRBV12-3 or TRBV12-4 and TRBJ2-6; TRBD1 aligns across 7 bases. The trim removed 7 bases at V and 4 bases at J, leaving 7 bases unmatched. The CDR3 length is 15 residues. The CDR3 DNA follows: TGTGCCAGCACCCGACAGGGCGTAGGGGCCAACGTCCTGACTTTC. Its translation: CASTRQGVGANVLTF.

The rearrangement joins TRBV21-1 to TRBJ1-3; the table assigns TRBD1, which was not confirmed against the DNA. TRBV21-1 is an annotated pseudogene. This CDR3 comprises 16 residues. The CDR3 reads CASSKESRASGNTIYF. The CDR3 coding sequence is TGTGCCAGCAGCAAAGAAAGCAGGGCGAGCGGAAACACCATATATTTT.

There are a few counts of this clonotype. J is TRBJ1-4 and V is TRBV7-2, with 10 bases lining up with TRBD1. Germline V gives CDR1 SGHTA, CDR2 FQGNSA. This CDR3 has 17 amino acids. V shed 7 bases and J 6 bases; nucleotides not matched to a gene: 14. The CDR3, as DNA: TGTGCCAGCACCTCCTATTTTACCGGGACAGGGGATGAAAAACTGTTTTTT. Residues: CASTSYFTGTGDEKLFF.

The CDR3 loop is CASSYATGSVVDTQYF. CDR3 DNA sequence: TGTGCCAGCAGTTACGCGACAGGGTCCGTAGTGGATACGCAGTATTTT. This chain joins TRBV6-2 or TRBV6-3 and TRBJ2-3; 7 bases map to TRBD1. The CDR3 contains 16 residues. Germline CDR1 and CDR2: MNHEY and SVGEGT. V shed 2 bases, J shed 6 bases, and the junction held 11 bases outside the gene matches.

The genes are TRBV7-6 and TRBJ2-7, with D tentatively TRBD2 (5 bases). CDR1 is SGHVS, CDR2 FNYEAQ, per germline. CDR3 length: 15 residues. Between the trimmed V and J ends, which lost 1 base and 1 base, there was a span of 11 bases. The CDR3 nucleotides are TGTGCCAGCAGCTTAGACTCGCGAGGGTCCTACGAGCAGTACTTC. It yields the protein CASSLDSRGSYEQYF. Variable domain in full (rest from reference TRBV7-6 and TRBJ2-7): GAGVSQSPRYKVTKRGQDVALRCDPISGHVSLYWYRQALGQGPEFLTYFNYEAQQDKSGLPNDRFSAERPEGSISTLTIQRTEQRDSAMYRCASSLDSRGSYEQYFGPGTRLTVT.

The V call is TRBV5-6, the J call TRBJ2-3; 13 bases match TRBD2. V was clipped by 0 bases and J by 6 bases; unmatched bases: 13. This CDR3 contains 19 residues. Germline assignment: CDR1 SGHDT and CDR2 YYEEEE. CDR3 protein: CASSLVRTSGGRVRDTQYF. Written as DNA, the CDR3 is TGTGCCAGCAGCTTGGTCCGGACTAGCGGGGGACGGGTTAGGGATACGCAGTATTTT.

This clonotype was counted a few times. The genes are TRBV12-3 or TRBV12-4 and TRBJ2-7; D unresolved. CDR3 length equals 14 residues. V shed 1 base and J shed 5 bases, with 12 bases lying between them. CDR3 amino acids: CASSLEGVEDEQYF. CDR3 nucleotide sequence: TGTGCCAGCAGTTTAGAAGGTGTGGAAGACGAGCAGTACTTC.

The rearrangement links TRBV7-3 to TRBJ2-1, with a tentative D call TRBD2 (5 bases). Germline assignment: CDR1 SGHTA and CDR2 FQGTGA. V lost 5 bases to trimming and J lost 9 bases, with 17 bases between them. The CDR3 contains 14 residues. CDR3 bases: TGTGCCAGCAGCCCTGGACTGACCCTAGGTGAGCAGTTCTTC. Translated, it gives CASSPGLTLGEQFF.

This chain links TRBV20-1 with TRBJ2-7, with TRBD2 identical over 12 bases. V dropped 4 bases and J dropped 0; count of bases not matched to a gene: 7. CDR3 size: 16 residues. CDR1 and CDR2 (germline): DFQATT, SNEGSKA (reference sequence). DNA for the CDR3: TGCAGTGCTACGACTAGCGGGGGAATCCTCTCCTACGAGCAGTACTTC. It is translated as CSATTSGGILSYEQYF.

The gene calls are TRBV6-5 and TRBJ2-1; 9 bases are a match to TRBD2. The germline V gene has CDR1 MNHEY and CDR2 SVGAGI. The CDR3 consists of 16 residues. V shed 6 bases and J 4 bases; nucleotides not matched to a gene: 10. CDR3 sequence (DNA): TGTGCCAGCAGGGAGCATAGCGGGGGTGATTACAATGAGCAGTTCTTC. This encodes CASREHSGGDYNEQFF.

This sequence joins TRBV27 and TRBJ2-7; 8 nucleotides align to TRBD2. J gave up 3 bases and V 5 bases, and 9 bases lay outside the gene matches. CDR3 length equals 15 residues. Germline V lookup: CDR1 MNHEY, CDR2 SMNVEV (reference sequence). The CDR3 sequence is CASSRSGTSNYEQYF. In DNA form, the CDR3 reads TGTGCCAGCAGTCGTAGCGGGACTTCGAACTACGAGCAGTACTTC.

The chain couples TRBV7-8 to TRBJ1-2, with a tentative D call TRBD1 (6 bases). Germline V gene data show CDR1 as SGHVS and CDR2 as FQNEAQ. This CDR3 spans 16 amino acids. V lost 1 base to trimming and J lost 1 base, with 13 bases between them. CDR3: CASSLGPRQVNYGYTF. The CDR3 DNA follows: TGTGCCAGCAGCTTAGGCCCTCGACAGGTTAACTATGGCTACACCTTC.

In this sample, this clonotype turned up a few times. The chain joins TRBV5-1 to TRBJ2-7, with TRBD2 matching over 10 bases. Germline V gene sequence: CDR1 SGHRS, CDR2 YFSETQ. After removal of 0 bases from V and 6 bases from J, the junction contained 3 bases not matched to a gene. This CDR3 region has 14 residues. In DNA form, the CDR3 reads TGCGCCAGCAGCTTGGCTAGCGGGAGTGTCGAGCAGTACTTC. As protein: CASSLASGSVEQYF. The full variable domain, its missing parts supplied by reference TRBV5-1 and TRBJ2-7, is KAGVTQTPRYLIKTRGQQVTLSCSPISGHRSVSWYQQTPGQGLQFLFEYFSETQRNKGNFPGRFSGRQFSNSRSEMNVSTLELGDSALYLCASSLASGSVEQYFGPGTRLTVT.

This chain links TRBV5-1 with TRBJ2-5; D not resolved. The CDR3 is 14 residues long. Germline V CDR1 and CDR2: SGHRS, YFSETQ. The germline V and J ends were trimmed by 4 bases and 3 bases, with 13 bases remaining between them. CDR3 nucleotides: TGCGCCAGCAGCATATACGGGCCGGAAGAGACCCAGTACTTC. Amino acid sequence: CASSIYGPEETQYF.

This clonotype was seen a few times. The V call is TRBV12-5, the J call TRBJ1-1; the D gene is possibly TRBD1 (5 bases). Trimming removed 5 bases from V and 2 bases from J, with 15 bases in between. Germline values: CDR1 LGHNT, CDR2 FRNRAP. The CDR3 extends over 15 amino acids. CDR3 nucleotides: TGTGCTAGTGGTCACTGGGACGGGAAAAACACTGAAGCTTTCTTT. Its protein is CASGHWDGKNTEAFF.

In this sample, this clonotype turned up a few times. The chain recombines TRBV12-3 or TRBV12-4 with TRBJ1-2; tentative D call: TRBD1 (5 bases). The CDR3 has 12 amino acids. The V and J ends lost 5 bases and 8 bases respectively, with 12 bases between them. CDR3 loop: CASSPSGIGYTF. DNA for the CDR3: TGTGCCAGCAGTCCATCAGGGATCGGCTACACCTTC.

This clonotype occurred many times. The J gene is TRBJ2-3, the V gene TRBV5-6; D not certain. Trimming removed 5 bases at V and 5 bases at J, with 15 bases between. CDR3 length equals 14 residues. Germline V gives CDR1 SGHDT, CDR2 YYEEEE. The CDR3 DNA reads TGTGCCAGCAGTCCTGTATCTCCCGGAGATACGCAGTATTTT. Translation gives CASSPVSPGDTQYF.

The chain combines TRBV7-2 with TRBJ2-4; TRBD2 matches at 8 bases. This CDR3 is 15 amino acids long. V was clipped by 1 base and J by 9 bases; unmatched bases: 8. Looked up from germline, CDR1 is SGHTA and CDR2 is FQGNSA. The chain's CDR3 is CASSLVAGGEGIQYF. In nucleotides, the CDR3 is TGTGCCAGCAGCTTAGTCGCGGGGGGCGAGGGCATTCAGTACTTC. Complete variable domain (other parts from reference TRBV7-2 and TRBJ2-4): GAGVSQSPSNKVTEKGKDVELRCDPISGHTALYWYRQSLGQGLEFLIYFQGNSAPDKSGLPSDRFSAERTGGSVSTLTIQRTQQEDSAVYLCASSLVAGGEGIQYFGAGTRLSVL.

A few counts support this clonotype. The chain combines TRBV25-1 with TRBJ2-2, with unresolved D. Trimming left V 6 bases short and J 4 bases short, with 9 bases between. Germline loops: CDR1 MGHDK, CDR2 SYGVNS. The CDR3 loop spans 13 amino acids. This CDR3 reads CASRVLATGELFF. The CDR3 coding sequence is TGTGCCAGCAGGGTTCTGGCCACCGGGGAGCTGTTTTTT.

This clonotype has ten or more counts. The rearrangement joins TRBV12-3 or TRBV12-4 to TRBJ1-1, with D uncertain. Deletions cut 6 bases from V and 1 base from J, with 12 bases between. CDR3 length: 14 residues. CDR3 sequence (DNA): TGTGCCAGCAGCCTCGGGAACGGGAACACTGAAGCTTTCTTT. Translation: CASSLGNGNTEAFF.

This chain uses TRBV19 with TRBJ2-1, with 9 bases that match TRBD2. Germline loops: CDR1 LNHDA, CDR2 SQIVND (reference sequence). The CDR3 is made up of 18 amino acids. The V gene end was trimmed by 1 base and the J gene end by 1 base; junction bases not matched to a gene: 8. CDR3 residues: CASSIGVWREGSYNEQFF. CDR3 DNA sequence: TGTGCCAGTAGTATAGGAGTTTGGCGGGAGGGTTCCTACAATGAGCAGTTCTTC.

The chain couples TRBV18 to TRBJ2-3; D may be TRBD2 (6 bases). Trimming pared 2 bases from V and 4 bases from J, leaving 13 bases between. The CDR3 extends over 15 amino acids. CDR1 and CDR2 from the germline V gene are KGHSH and LQKENI. CDR3 protein: CASSPSRLGSDTQYF. The DNA for the CDR3 is TGTGCCAGCTCACCAAGCCGACTAGGATCAGATACGCAGTATTTT.

This clonotype was recorded once. The chain is built from TRBV25-1 and TRBJ1-4; D is possibly TRBD1 (5 bases). Germline V gene lookup returns CDR1 MGHDK and CDR2 SYGVNS. The length of the CDR3 is 14 residues. Between the trimmed V and J ends, which lost 1 base and 6 bases, there was a span of 9 bases. The CDR3 region is CASSEWGGDEKLFF. DNA of the CDR3: TGTGCCAGCAGTGAATGGGGGGGAGATGAAAAACTGTTTTTT. The full variable domain, completed using reference TRBV25-1 and TRBJ1-4, is EADIYQTPRYLVIGTGKKITLECSQTMGHDKMYWYQQDPGMELHLIHYSYGVNSTEKGDLSSESTVSRIRTEHFPLTLESARPSHTSQYLCASSEWGGDEKLFFGSGTQLSVL.

This clonotype was counted ten times or more. The chain uses TRBV5-1 and TRBJ2-1, with 7 nucleotides matching TRBD2. Germline V CDR1 and CDR2: SGHRS, YFSETQ. After removal of 4 bases from V and 2 bases from J, the junction contained 24 bases not matched to a gene. CDR3 length: 21 amino acids. This chain's CDR3 is CASSIRPSSGVRMRTYNEQFF. CDR3 nucleotide sequence: TGCGCCAGCAGCATACGGCCGTCGAGCGGGGTAAGAATGAGAACCTACAATGAGCAGTTCTTC.

This clonotype was counted only a few times. The chain links TRBV12-3 or TRBV12-4 to TRBJ1-5; 8 nucleotides align to TRBD1. V trimming: 6 bases; J trimming: 2 bases; junction bases outside the gene matches: 9. The CDR3 length is 16 residues. The CDR3 DNA reads TGTGCCAGCAGACCCTATCCGGGACAGGGCAATCAGCCCCAGCATTTT. This encodes CASRPYPGQGNQPQHF.

V and J are TRBV29-1 and TRBJ2-1; D is uncertain. The CDR3 runs 12 residues. Germline-derived CDR1 and CDR2 are SQVTM and ANQGSEA. The V and J ends lost 3 bases and 2 bases respectively, with 5 bases between them. The CDR3 DNA reads TGCAGCGTTGAGTTCCCCTACAATGAGCAGTTCTTC. Translation: CSVEFPYNEQFF.

The rearrangement links TRBV6-2 or TRBV6-3 to TRBJ2-7; D possibly corresponds to TRBD2 (6 bases). CDR3 length equals 15 residues. CDR1 is MNHEY, CDR2 SVGEGT, per germline. Trimming stripped 8 bases from V and 3 bases from J, with 20 bases between. Here the CDR3 reads CASAALGTGDYEQYF. The CDR3 region has the DNA TGTGCCAGCGCCGCCCTGGGGACGGGGGACTACGAGCAGTACTTC.

This clonotype was detected a few times. CDR3 sequence (DNA): TGTGCCATCAGTGAGTCTGGACAGGGGCGCACTGAAGCTTTCTTT. Amino acid sequence: CAISESGQGRTEAFF. V is TRBV10-3 and J is TRBJ1-1, with 9 bases fitting TRBD1. CDR3 length equals 15 residues. CDR1 is ENHRY and CDR2 is SYGVKD in the germline V gene. The V gene end was trimmed by 0 bases and the J gene end by 4 bases; junction bases not matched to a gene: 3.

This clonotype appeared many times. The rearrangement uses TRBV12-3 or TRBV12-4 and TRBJ2-7; D remains unclear. The CDR3 loop spans 13 amino acids. The germline V and J ends were trimmed by 6 bases and 0 bases, with 9 bases remaining between them. CDR3 sequence (DNA): TGTGCCAGCAGCCCAGTCGGCTCCTACGAGCAGTACTTC. Translation: CASSPVGSYEQYF.

This chain connects TRBV20-1 to TRBJ2-4, with 10 bases identical to TRBD2. CDR3 length: 14 amino acids. Germline CDR1 reads DFQATT; CDR2 reads SNEGSKA (reference sequence). V shed 5 bases, J shed 0 bases, and the junction held 1 base outside the gene matches. The CDR3 DNA reads TGCAGTGCTTCTAGCGGGAGAGCCAAAAACATTCAGTACTTC. Translated: CSASSGRAKNIQYF.